The rows below give T cell receptor beta chains drawn from one sample of a study of blood T cell repertoires in COVID-19. Using immunoSEQ multiplex PCR, the repertoire was profiled, and TCRdb retains in-frame clones only, with some absent. The profile shows under 250,000 clones, 85% to 90% of them singletons. Material for sequencing was PBMCs or T cells enriched from blood (not recorded which). These receptors were obtained from a man aged 35 to 55 who had recovered from COVID-19. The CDR3 runs from the conserved cysteine through the conserved F or W. Fields, in order: D gene, clone size, J gene, V gene, CDR3 protein, CDR3 DNA. A D gene is named only where the DNA matches it firmly. The size entry is marked missing in some rows and otherwise reads once, few, many or a size class.

d_call: TRBD1; clone_size: -; j_call: TRBJ2-7; v_call: TRBV30; cdr3_aa: CAWSVRNRGYEQYF; cdr3_nt: TGTGCCTGGAGTGTACGGAACAGGGGGTACGAGCAGTACTTC
d_call: TRBD1; clone_size: -; j_call: TRBJ1-4; v_call: TRBV28; cdr3_aa: CASSLGEMTGKEKLFF; cdr3_nt: TGTGCCAGCAGTTTAGGCGAGATGACAGGGAAAGAAAAACTGTTTTTT
d_call: -; clone_size: -; j_call: TRBJ2-7; v_call: TRBV6-1; cdr3_aa: CASSEAGRGSFEQYF; cdr3_nt: TGTGCCAGCAGTGAAGCGGGCAGGGGCTCGTTCGAGCAGTACTTC
d_call: -; clone_size: -; j_call: TRBJ1-3; v_call: TRBV2; cdr3_aa: CARGGDISGNTIYF; cdr3_nt: TGTGCCAGGGGCGGGGATATCTCTGGAAACACCATATATTTT
d_call: TRBD1; clone_size: -; j_call: TRBJ2-5; v_call: TRBV5-1; cdr3_aa: CASTSSGRQGQETQYF; cdr3_nt: TGCGCCAGCACTTCATCCGGTCGACAGGGCCAAGAGACCCAGTACTTC
d_call: -; clone_size: -; j_call: TRBJ1-5; v_call: TRBV7-2; cdr3_aa: CASSLVGQGNEPQHF; cdr3_nt: TGTGCCAGCAGCTTAGTAGGTCAGGGGAATGAGCCCCAGCATTTT
d_call: -; clone_size: -; j_call: TRBJ1-2; v_call: TRBV6-5; cdr3_aa: CASSLHRTNYGYTF; cdr3_nt: TGTGCCAGCAGTCTGCACAGGACTAACTATGGCTACACCTTC
d_call: -; clone_size: -; j_call: TRBJ1-2; v_call: TRBV6-6; cdr3_aa: CASRRGAPNYGYTF; cdr3_nt: TGTGCCAGCAGACGCGGAGCCCCTAACTATGGCTACACCTTC
d_call: -; clone_size: -; j_call: TRBJ1-5; v_call: TRBV6-5; cdr3_aa: CASSGTGSNQPQHF; cdr3_nt: TGTGCCAGCAGCGGAACAGGGAGCAATCAGCCCCAGCATTTT
d_call: -; clone_size: -; j_call: TRBJ2-7; v_call: TRBV7-6; cdr3_aa: CASSLTGGNYEQYF; cdr3_nt: TGTGCCAGCAGCTTAACGGGCGGGAACTACGAGCAGTACTTC
d_call: -; clone_size: -; j_call: TRBJ1-2; v_call: TRBV2; cdr3_aa: CASQSSAGAIGYTF; cdr3_nt: TGTGCCAGCCAATCCTCCGCGGGCGCCATTGGCTACACCTTC
d_call: -; clone_size: -; j_call: TRBJ1-2; v_call: TRBV6-2/TRBV6-3; cdr3_aa: CASSPGDVYGYTF; cdr3_nt: TGTGCCAGCAGTCCAGGGGATGTCTATGGCTACACCTTC
d_call: TRBD2; clone_size: -; j_call: TRBJ2-1; v_call: TRBV5-1; cdr3_aa: CASSVGLAGARGYNEQFF; cdr3_nt: TGCGCCAGCAGCGTGGGACTAGCGGGAGCCAGGGGGTACAATGAGCAGTTCTTC
d_call: TRBD1; clone_size: -; j_call: TRBJ2-7; v_call: TRBV5-4; cdr3_aa: CASSRMGTGGSYEQYF; cdr3_nt: TGTGCCAGCAGCCGAATGGGGACAGGGGGCTCCTACGAGCAGTACTTC
d_call: TRBD2; clone_size: -; j_call: TRBJ2-2; v_call: TRBV29-1; cdr3_aa: CSVDLSGIRTTGELFF; cdr3_nt: TGCAGCGTTGACCTTAGCGGGATAAGGACCACCGGGGAGCTGTTTTTT
d_call: TRBD1; clone_size: -; j_call: TRBJ2-7; v_call: TRBV7-2; cdr3_aa: CASSPPGQGFYEQYF; cdr3_nt: TGTGCCAGCAGCCCACCGGGACAGGGTTTCTACGAGCAGTACTTC
d_call: -; clone_size: -; j_call: TRBJ1-2; v_call: TRBV28; cdr3_aa: CASRLTVSSGYGYTF; cdr3_nt: TGTGCCAGCAGGCTGACAGTGAGTTCAGGCTATGGCTACACCTTC
d_call: TRBD1; clone_size: -; j_call: TRBJ1-2; v_call: TRBV27; cdr3_aa: CASSPGQGYGYGYTF; cdr3_nt: TGTGCCAGCAGTCCCGGACAGGGCTATGGCTATGGCTACACCTTC
d_call: -; clone_size: -; j_call: TRBJ2-7; v_call: TRBV9; cdr3_aa: CASSVNRAGEQYF; cdr3_nt: TGTGCCAGCAGCGTAAACAGGGCAGGGGAGCAGTACTTC
d_call: TRBD1; clone_size: -; j_call: TRBJ2-7; v_call: TRBV9; cdr3_aa: CASSGDGQGTREQYF; cdr3_nt: TGTGCCAGCAGCGGAGATGGACAGGGGACGAGGGAGCAGTACTTC
d_call: -; clone_size: -; j_call: TRBJ1-2; v_call: TRBV10-3; cdr3_aa: CAISESGGHGYTF; cdr3_nt: TGTGCCATCAGTGAGTCGGGGGGTCATGGCTACACCTTC
d_call: -; clone_size: -; j_call: TRBJ1-4; v_call: TRBV30; cdr3_aa: CACIRTARPTIKTTNEKLFF; cdr3_nt: TGTGCCTGCATTCGGACAGCTCGTCCGACTATTAAAACAACTAATGAAAAACTGTTTTTT
d_call: -; clone_size: once; j_call: TRBJ1-5; v_call: TRBV3-1/TRBV3-2; cdr3_aa: CASSVGRTNQPQHF; cdr3_nt: TGTGCCAGCAGCGTTGGACGGACAAATCAGCCCCAGCATTTT
d_call: -; clone_size: -; j_call: TRBJ1-1; v_call: TRBV2; cdr3_aa: CASSSQGGDTEAFF; cdr3_nt: TGTGCCAGCAGCTCCCAGGGAGGGGACACTGAAGCTTTCTTT
d_call: TRBD2; clone_size: -; j_call: TRBJ2-5; v_call: TRBV4-3; cdr3_aa: CASSQVLSGGAGETQYF; cdr3_nt: TGCGCCAGCAGCCAAGTTCTGAGCGGGGGGGCCGGTGAGACCCAGTACTTC
d_call: -; clone_size: once; j_call: TRBJ1-2; v_call: TRBV28; cdr3_aa: CASSSDSRFYGYTF; cdr3_nt: TGTGCCAGCAGTTCAGACAGTCGATTTTATGGCTACACCTTC
d_call: -; clone_size: -; j_call: TRBJ2-5; v_call: TRBV30; cdr3_aa: CAWSGASRETQYF; cdr3_nt: TGTGCCTGGAGTGGGGCTAGCCGGGAGACCCAGTACTTC
d_call: -; clone_size: -; j_call: TRBJ1-2; v_call: TRBV3-1/TRBV3-2; cdr3_aa: CASSQAYTGYTF; cdr3_nt: TGTGCCAGCAGCCAGGCTTATACTGGCTACACCTTC
d_call: -; clone_size: -; j_call: TRBJ1-5; v_call: TRBV5-6; cdr3_aa: CASSSTGSGNQPQHF; cdr3_nt: TGTGCCAGCAGCTCTACAGGCAGCGGCAATCAGCCCCAGCATTTT
d_call: -; clone_size: -; j_call: TRBJ2-3; v_call: TRBV7-2; cdr3_aa: CASSATNYAGPTDTQYF; cdr3_nt: TGTGCCAGCAGCGCGACGAATTATGCGGGGCCCACAGATACGCAGTATTTT
d_call: TRBD1; clone_size: -; j_call: TRBJ1-5; v_call: TRBV10-1; cdr3_aa: CAGWDRALTPRPNGNQPQHF; cdr3_nt: TGCGCCGGGTGGGACAGGGCCTTGACTCCCCGACCCAATGGCAATCAGCCCCAGCATTTT
d_call: -; clone_size: -; j_call: TRBJ2-2; v_call: TRBV14; cdr3_aa: CASSQDYVAGELFF; cdr3_nt: TGTGCCAGCAGCCAAGATTACGTAGCCGGGGAGCTGTTTTTT
d_call: -; clone_size: -; j_call: TRBJ1-2; v_call: TRBV5-8; cdr3_aa: CASSSGADYGYTF; cdr3_nt: TGTGCCAGCAGCTCTGGGGCAGACTATGGCTACACCTTC
d_call: -; clone_size: -; j_call: TRBJ2-7; v_call: TRBV7-9; cdr3_aa: CASSLLFSSYEQYF; cdr3_nt: TGTGCCAGCAGCTTACTCTTCAGCTCCTACGAGCAGTACTTC
d_call: TRBD1; clone_size: -; j_call: TRBJ1-1; v_call: TRBV7-7; cdr3_aa: CASSSLQGGNTEAFF; cdr3_nt: TGTGCCAGCAGCTCACTTCAGGGGGGCAACACTGAAGCTTTCTTT
d_call: -; clone_size: few; j_call: TRBJ1-6; v_call: TRBV4-3; cdr3_aa: CASSQDPAATNSPLHF; cdr3_nt: TGCGCCAGCAGCCAAGATCCCGCCGCTACGAATTCACCCCTCCACTTT
d_call: TRBD2; clone_size: -; j_call: TRBJ2-7; v_call: TRBV3-1/TRBV3-2; cdr3_aa: CASSQDRGGALSYEQYF; cdr3_nt: TGTGCCAGCAGCCAAGACCGCGGGGGGGCGCTTTCCTACGAGCAGTACTTC
d_call: TRBD2; clone_size: -; j_call: TRBJ2-5; v_call: TRBV15; cdr3_aa: CATSLDPSGKETQYF; cdr3_nt: TGTGCCACCAGCCTGGACCCTAGCGGGAAAGAGACCCAGTACTTC
d_call: -; clone_size: -; j_call: TRBJ1-2; v_call: TRBV6-5; cdr3_aa: CASTRGMDGYTF; cdr3_nt: TGTGCCAGCACCCGGGGGATGGATGGCTACACCTTC
d_call: -; clone_size: once; j_call: TRBJ1-2; v_call: TRBV15; cdr3_aa: CATSRDRGTGRDYGYTF; cdr3_nt: TGTGCCACCAGCAGAGATAGAGGAACAGGCAGAGACTATGGCTACACCTTC
d_call: -; clone_size: -; j_call: TRBJ2-7; v_call: TRBV7-3; cdr3_aa: CASSPRVPVSEQYF; cdr3_nt: TGTGCCAGCAGCCCGCGGGTCCCCGTGAGTGAGCAGTACTTC
d_call: -; clone_size: once; j_call: TRBJ1-2; v_call: TRBV3-1/TRBV3-2; cdr3_aa: CASSQDSVATF; cdr3_nt: TGTGCCAGCAGCCAAGATTCGGTCGCCACCTTC
d_call: TRBD1; clone_size: few; j_call: TRBJ1-4; v_call: TRBV19; cdr3_aa: CASSLTGGFATNEKLFF; cdr3_nt: TGTGCCAGTAGTTTAACAGGGGGCTTTGCAACTAATGAAAAACTGTTTTTT
d_call: TRBD1; clone_size: once; j_call: TRBJ2-5; v_call: TRBV7-2; cdr3_aa: CASSPSYGQGQETQYF; cdr3_nt: TGTGCCAGCAGCCCGAGTTACGGACAGGGCCAAGAGACCCAGTACTTC
d_call: -; clone_size: -; j_call: TRBJ2-1; v_call: TRBV18; cdr3_aa: CASSPWTKHNYNEQFF; cdr3_nt: TGTGCCAGCTCACCATGGACTAAGCATAACTACAATGAGCAGTTCTTC
d_call: -; clone_size: -; j_call: TRBJ1-5; v_call: TRBV12-3/TRBV12-4; cdr3_aa: CASSFGGNQPQHF; cdr3_nt: TGTGCCAGCAGCTTCGGGGGTAATCAGCCCCAGCATTTT
d_call: TRBD1; clone_size: once; j_call: TRBJ1-1; v_call: TRBV18; cdr3_aa: CASSPTARGLTEAFF; cdr3_nt: TGTGCCAGCTCACCCACCGCCAGGGGGCTCACTGAAGCTTTCTTT
d_call: -; clone_size: -; j_call: TRBJ1-1; v_call: TRBV27; cdr3_aa: CASSMTPSTEAFF; cdr3_nt: TGTGCCAGCAGTATGACACCGAGCACTGAAGCTTTCTTT
d_call: TRBD1; clone_size: few; j_call: TRBJ2-1; v_call: TRBV29-1; cdr3_aa: CSVEAGTGVYNEQFF; cdr3_nt: TGCAGCGTTGAAGCGGGGACAGGGGTCTACAATGAGCAGTTCTTC
d_call: TRBD2; clone_size: -; j_call: TRBJ2-1; v_call: TRBV9; cdr3_aa: CASSERLAPSSYNEQFF; cdr3_nt: TGTGCCAGCAGCGAGAGACTAGCCCCCAGCTCCTACAATGAGCAGTTCTTC
d_call: TRBD1; clone_size: -; j_call: TRBJ2-7; v_call: TRBV6-5; cdr3_aa: CASAGVGDRVYEQYF; cdr3_nt: TGTGCCAGCGCCGGCGTGGGGGACAGGGTCTACGAGCAGTACTTC